A single sample gave rise to the 28 T cell receptor beta chains below, sequenced in a study of blood T cells in healthy people across ages. The second PCR ran about 6 to 11 cycles with a sample-barcoded 5' primer and J-beta primers. TCRdb re-called the 5' RACE reads with MiXCR, one entry per CDR3 protein. Here the sample spans about 800,000 distinct CDR3 sequences, 25% being singletons. These same data were also listed under a study on T cells of mothers and their children.

Sequencing was performed on blood. All receptors derive from a boy between 10 and 17 years old in good health.

This clonotype was detected only a few times. This chain links TRBV27 with TRBJ1-3, with D unclear. The germline V gene has CDR1 MNHEY and CDR2 SMNVEV (reference sequence). The CDR3 consists of 13 residues. V lost 5 bases, J lost 4 bases, and 9 bases lay in between. CDR3 DNA: TGTGCCAGCAGTCCGTGGACCGGAAACACCATATATTTT. This gives the protein CASSPWTGNTIYF.

The chain's CDR3 is CASSFDRRNTEAFF. The CDR3 DNA reads as TGTGCCAGCAGCTTTGACAGGAGGAACACTGAAGCTTTCTTT. V gene TRBV7-2 combines with J gene TRBJ1-1, with D perhaps matching TRBD1 (6 bases). The CDR3 consists of 14 residues. V lost 3 bases and J 1 base, leaving 9 bases between the germline ends. Germline V CDR1 and CDR2: SGHTA, FQGNSA.

This clonotype came up a few times. The rearrangement links TRBV11-3 to TRBJ2-7, with a weak D call TRBD2 (7 bases). The DNA end favors TRBJ2-1, so the J call may be wrong. CDR1 and CDR2 (germline): SGHNT, YENEEA. There are 15 residues in the CDR3. The CDR3 DNA sequence: TGTGCCAGCAGCCAGGGGAGGGTCGCGGGGAATGAGCAGTTCTTC. Amino acid sequence: CASSQGRVAGNEQFF.

This chain joins TRBV20-1 and TRBJ2-7; D remains ambiguous. The J call may be wrong; the DNA end is better matched by TRBJ2-5. The germline V gene encodes CDR1 DFQATT and CDR2 SNEGSKA (reference sequence). This CDR3 spans 11 amino acids. The CDR3: CSAFPAETQYF. CDR3 coding DNA: TGCAGTGCTTTCCCCGCCGAGACCCAGTACTTC.

The J gene is TRBJ1-2, the V gene TRBV29-1; D possibly corresponds to TRBD1 (6 bases). This CDR3 is 13 amino acids long. Germline lookup yields CDR1 SQVTM and CDR2 ANQGSEA. Trimming left V 2 bases short and J 7 bases short, with 14 bases between. DNA for the CDR3: TGCAGCGTTGAACGGGCAGGGGCAGGTGGCTACACCTTC. Translation gives CSVERAGAGGYTF.

The CDR3 bases are TGCAGCGTTCTGGGACCGATCCAAGAGACCCAGTACTTC. Translation: CSVLGPIQETQYF. The chain has TRBV29-1 and TRBJ2-5; D may correspond to TRBD1 or TRBD2 (5 bases each). Germline V gives CDR1 SQVTM, CDR2 ANQGSEA. Trimming shortened V by 5 bases and J by 1 base, and 11 bases separated the two germline ends. This CDR3 comprises 13 residues.

This clonotype was seen a handful of times. V and J are TRBV7-9 and TRBJ1-2; TRBD1 might be the D (5 bases). Trimming took 1 base from V and 2 from J, leaving 14 bases between them. Per the germline V gene, CDR1 is SEHNR and CDR2 is FQNEAQ (reference sequence). The CDR3 consists of 16 residues. The CDR3: CASSLVMRGENYGYTF. Here the CDR3 DNA reads TGTGCCAGCAGCTTAGTCATGAGGGGAGAAAACTATGGCTACACCTTC.

This sequence joins TRBV7-3 and TRBJ1-1; no definite D call. Per germline, CDR1 SGHTA and CDR2 FQGTGA. The CDR3 runs 13 residues. V was pared by 5 bases and J by 1 base, with 8 bases between. CDR3 DNA: TGTGCCAGCAGCCTCTACAAGAACACTGAAGCTTTCTTT. Translated, it gives CASSLYKNTEAFF.

The rearrangement links TRBV29-1 to TRBJ2-1; perhaps TRBD1 as D (6 bases). This CDR3 is built from 15 residues. V lost 2 bases and J lost 3, with 14 bases in between. Germline V gives CDR1 SQVTM, CDR2 ANQGSEA. The CDR3 spells CSVEKGQGNYNEQFF. The DNA for the CDR3 is TGCAGCGTTGAAAAGGGGCAGGGGAACTACAATGAGCAGTTCTTC.

The chain has TRBV6-5 and TRBJ1-3; D is perhaps TRBD1 (5 bases). This CDR3 is built from 15 residues. Trimming took off 6 bases at V and 0 bases at J, with 12 bases between the two ends. Looked up from germline, CDR1 is MNHEY and CDR2 is SVGAGI. For the CDR3, the DNA is TGTGCCAGCAGACCCGACAGATTCTCTGGAAACACCATATATTTT. Amino acids: CASRPDRFSGNTIYF.

The sample holds a few counts of this clonotype. The chain carries TRBV19 and TRBJ2-7, with D perhaps TRBD1 (5 bases). CDR1 is LNHDA and CDR2 is SQIVND in the germline V gene (reference sequence). The CDR3 runs 15 residues. Trimming stripped 1 base from V and 3 bases from J, with 13 bases between. CDR3 bases: TGTGCCAGTAGTATAGCGGGCAGGGAATTCTACGAGCAGTACTTC. It specifies CASSIAGREFYEQYF.

V gene TRBV20-1 combines with J gene TRBJ2-1; a possible D gene is TRBD1 (5 bases). The DNA matches TRBJ2-5 better at its end, which makes the J call doubtful. The CDR3 loop spans 15 amino acids. CDR1 is DFQATT, CDR2 SNEGSKA, per germline (reference sequence). As DNA, the CDR3 is TGCAGTGCTAGAGATGGAAGCAGCGCAGGGGAGACCCAGTACTTC. This encodes CSARDGSSAGETQYF.

This clonotype has a handful of counts. The chain links TRBV5-1 to TRBJ2-4, with 9 bases that match TRBD1. The CDR3 spans 19 residues. Trimming took 4 bases from V and 3 from J; bases not matched to a gene: 17. The germline V gene has CDR1 SGHRS and CDR2 YFSETQ. In DNA, the CDR3 is TGCGCCAGCAGCCCGAACAGGGGGCTCCATAGATTGGGCAAAAACATTCAGTACTTC. This gives the protein CASSPNRGLHRLGKNIQYF.

This sequence joins TRBV20-1 and TRBJ2-5; 16 nucleotides match TRBD2. Trimming took 5 bases from V and 2 from J; bases not matched to a gene: 11. The V gene's germline CDR1 is DFQATT and CDR2 SNEGSKA (reference sequence). The CDR3 loop spans 18 amino acids. The CDR3 sequence: CSALLGLAGGGLQETQYF. In DNA form, the CDR3 reads TGCAGTGCTCTCTTGGGACTAGCGGGAGGGGGTCTACAAGAGACCCAGTACTTC.

This clonotype has a handful of counts. V usage is TRBV3-1 and J usage is TRBJ1-2; no definite D call. This CDR3 is 11 amino acids long. Germline CDR1 reads LGHDT; CDR2 reads YNNKEL (reference sequence). V lost 0 bases and J lost 8, with 4 bases in between. The CDR3 DNA follows: TGTGCCAGCAGCCAAGAGGGGGGCTACACCTTC. Protein sequence: CASSQEGGYTF. Complete variable domain (other parts from reference TRBV3-1 and TRBJ1-2): DTAVSQTPKYLVTQMGNDKSIKCEQNLGHDTMYWYKQDSKKFLKIMFSYNNKELIINETVPNRFSPKSPDKAHLNLHINSLELGDSAVYFCASSQEGGYTFGSGTRLTVV.

This clonotype was counted once. This chain joins TRBV6-6 and TRBJ1-3, with D unresolved. Germline values: CDR1 MNHNY, CDR2 SVGAGI (reference sequence). This CDR3 comprises 14 residues. Trimming left V 8 bases short and J 3 bases short, with 14 bases between. As DNA, the CDR3 is TGTGCCAGCGGGAAGATCACCGATGGAAACACCATATATTTT. Translated: CASGKITDGNTIYF.

This rearrangement joins TRBV7-2 to TRBJ2-5; unclear D gene. V dropped 5 bases and J dropped 5 bases, with 18 bases sitting between them. The CDR3 spans 15 residues. CDR1 and CDR2 from the germline V gene are SGHTA and FQGNSA. CDR3 bases: TGTGCCAGCAGCCCCCGGCTGTCGGCTCAGGAGACCCAGTACTTC. Encoded protein: CASSPRLSAQETQYF. Full variable domain (remainder filled in from reference TRBV7-2 and TRBJ2-5): GAGVSQSPSNKVTEKGKDVELRCDPISGHTALYWYRQSLGQGLEFLIYFQGNSAPDKSGLPSDRFSAERTGGSVSTLTIQRTQQEDSAVYLCASSPRLSAQETQYFGPGTRLLVL.

This chain connects TRBV9 to TRBJ2-3; D is ambiguous. Germline loops: CDR1 SGDLS, CDR2 YYNGEE. Trimming pared 0 bases from V and 2 bases from J, leaving 7 bases between. This CDR3 has 14 amino acids. The CDR3 protein is CASSVGGDTDTQYF. The DNA of the CDR3 is TGTGCCAGCAGCGTAGGTGGAGACACAGATACGCAGTATTTT.

This clonotype was picked up a small number of times. This rearrangement joins TRBV28 to TRBJ1-1; no clear D. The CDR3 runs 13 residues. V lost 6 bases, J lost 6 bases, and 14 bases lay in between. The germline CDR1 and CDR2 sequences are MDHEN and SYDVKM. The CDR3 DNA follows: TGTGCCAGCAGCTATGCCCTGTGGGCTGAAGCTTTCTTT. Translation gives CASSYALWAEAFF.

This chain connects TRBV6-5 to TRBJ2-7; TRBD2 is a possible D gene (6 bases). The germline V and J ends were trimmed by 2 bases and 3 bases, with 14 bases remaining between them. Germline CDR1 reads MNHEY; CDR2 reads SVGAGI. This CDR3 comprises 15 residues. The CDR3 nucleotides read TGTGCCAGCAGTTACCATAACGGAGGGCTCTACGAGCAGTACTTC. As protein: CASSYHNGGLYEQYF.

Comments on this clonotype: One end of the junction does not line up with germline, which may come from a read error. The V call is TRBV7-9, the J call TRBJ2-3; 7 bases line up with TRBD2. Germline CDR1 SEHNR, CDR2 FQNEAQ (reference sequence). CDR3 size: 15 residues. The CDR3 loop is CASSQGLDHTDTPYF. For the CDR3, the DNA is TGTGCCAGCAGCCAAGGACTAGACCACACAGATACGCCGTATTTT.

This clonotype has more than one count but fewer than ten. The CDR3 reads CASNQPTGARENTEAFF. The CDR3 DNA reads TGTGCCAGCAACCAGCCGACAGGGGCCCGGGAGAACACTGAAGCTTTCTTT. The chain combines TRBV7-8 with TRBJ1-1, with TRBD1 matching 8 bases. Germline assignment: CDR1 SGHVS and CDR2 FQNEAQ. Losses at the gene ends were 7 bases for V and 1 base for J; bases not matched to a gene: 14. This CDR3 spans 17 amino acids.

This clonotype was counted between two and nine times. The chain carries TRBV4-3 and TRBJ2-1; the match to TRBD1 covers 9 bases. CDR3 length: 15 residues. CDR1 LGHNA and CDR2 YSLEER come from the germline V gene. J gave up 4 bases and V 3 bases, and 4 bases lay outside the gene matches. The CDR3 nucleotides are TGCGCCAGCAGCCATACCGGGACAGGGTACAATGAGCAGTTCTTC. Translation: CASSHTGTGYNEQFF.

In this sample, this clonotype turned up a few times. The chain employs TRBV3-1 and TRBJ1-1, with D unclear. Deletions cut 3 bases from V and 4 bases from J, with 9 bases between. The CDR3 consists of 13 residues. Germline lookup yields CDR1 LGHDT and CDR2 YNNKEL (reference sequence). The CDR3 is CASSQLLGTEAFF. CDR3 in DNA: TGTGCCAGCAGCCAGCTCCTGGGCACTGAAGCTTTCTTT.

The rearrangement joins TRBV7-9 to TRBJ2-1; 8 bases line up with TRBD2. This CDR3 contains 15 residues. V lost 4 bases, J lost 7 bases, and 9 bases stayed unmatched. CDR1 and CDR2 (germline): SEHNR, FQNEAQ (reference sequence). The CDR3 spells CASSWTQRGRNEQFF. The CDR3 region has the DNA TGTGCCAGCAGCTGGACTCAGCGGGGGAGGAATGAGCAGTTCTTC.

This clonotype has more than one count but fewer than ten. The V and J genes are TRBV29-1 and TRBJ1-3; possible D gene TRBD1, 5 bases. CDR1 and CDR2 from the germline V gene are SQVTM and ANQGSEA. V was clipped by 4 bases and J by 0 bases, with 13 bases between them. The CDR3 is made up of 15 amino acids. Here the CDR3 reads CSVVGAENSGNTIYF. In DNA, the CDR3 is TGCAGCGTTGTAGGGGCCGAAAACTCTGGAAACACCATATATTTT.

The chain couples TRBV20-1 to TRBJ2-5; TRBD2 is a possible D gene (5 bases). In germline, CDR1 is DFQATT, CDR2 SNEGSKA (reference sequence). The CDR3 spans 15 residues. CDR3 nucleotides: TGCAGCGTGATAGATGGCCTGAAGAGCGGTGAGACCCAGTACTTC. This codes for CSVIDGLKSGETQYF.

A few counts support this clonotype. The gene calls are TRBV7-2 and TRBJ2-7; 7 nucleotides line up with TRBD2. CDR1 and CDR2 (germline): SGHTA, FQGNSA. The ends lost 1 base at V and 5 bases at J; junction bases unmatched: 8. This CDR3 comprises 15 residues. Here the CDR3 DNA reads TGTGCCAGCAGCTTAGGCGGCGGGAGATTAGACGAGCAGTACTTC. It encodes CASSLGGGRLDEQYF.